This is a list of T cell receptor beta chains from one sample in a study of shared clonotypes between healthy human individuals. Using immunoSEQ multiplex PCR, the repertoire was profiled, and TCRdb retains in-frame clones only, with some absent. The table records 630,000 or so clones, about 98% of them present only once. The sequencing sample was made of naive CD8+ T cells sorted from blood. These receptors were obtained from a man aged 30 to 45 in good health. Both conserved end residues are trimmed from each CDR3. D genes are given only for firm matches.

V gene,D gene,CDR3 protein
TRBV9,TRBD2,ASSGAPSGGYSSGANVLT
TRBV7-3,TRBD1,ASSSRTGLTSEQF
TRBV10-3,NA,AISEELDYYEQY
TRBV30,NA,AWSVANTEAF
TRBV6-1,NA,ASTKEDTIYEQY
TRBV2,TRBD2,ASRGLAGELPSYEQY
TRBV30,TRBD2,AWGGDRTSDYNEQF
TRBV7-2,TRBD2,ASSLVAGPDYEQY
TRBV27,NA,ASSRGVEAF
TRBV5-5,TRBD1,ASRSDRGSNEQF
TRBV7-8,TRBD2,ASSLTGRTSGAYEQY
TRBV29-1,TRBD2,SVVGLAGRDEQF
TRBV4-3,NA,ASGEVGRMNTEAF
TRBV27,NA,ASSYRTAAYEQY
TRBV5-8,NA,ASSPQTAYEQY
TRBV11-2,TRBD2,ASSRGLAGDFDNEQF
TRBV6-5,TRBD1,ASSLQGAGEKLF
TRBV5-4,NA,ASSLESGALAEQY
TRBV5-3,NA,ARSLGSGTEAF
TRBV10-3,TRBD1,AISRGQGNTGELF